Listed below are T cell receptor beta chains from one sample, sequenced in a study of beta chain features in type 1 diabetes. Data came from immunoSEQ multiplex PCR; TCRdb stores just in-frame clones and leaves some out. This sample carries about 270,000 clones, approximately 14% of them seen once, and the ten largest clones take more than 0.015%. The sequenced sample consisted of naive CD4+ T cells from blood. The source is a man aged 25 to 40 with type 1 diabetes. CDR3s include the opening cysteine and the closing phenylalanine or tryptophan. A D gene is named only where the DNA matches it firmly. Clone size is shown for a subset of rows, as once, few, many or a class of expanded clone.

j_call v_call clone_size d_call cdr3_nt cdr3_aa
TRBJ2-7 TRBV4-2 NA TRBD2 TGTGCCAGCAGCCAAGTCCTGGGAGCGGGAGCCCCCGAGCAGTACTTC CASSQVLGAGAPEQYF
TRBJ2-1 TRBV29-1 few NA TGCAGCGCCGAAGGTTCCAGGACCTACAATGAGCAGTTCTTC CSAEGSRTYNEQFF
TRBJ1-2 TRBV30 few TRBD1 TGTGCCTGGTCCCGGACAGGGGCCCTAGGGCTCTATGGCTACACCTTC CAWSRTGALGLYGYTF
TRBJ2-7 TRBV7-8 NA TRBD2 TGTGCCAGCAGCTTAACGCTAGCGGGAGCATACGAGCAGTACTTC CASSLTLAGAYEQYF
TRBJ2-3 TRBV11-1 few NA TGTGCCAGCAGCGTAGCAAGGACTAGCACAGATACGCAGTATTTT CASSVARTSTDTQYF
TRBJ2-7 TRBV6-6 few TRBD2 TGTGCCAGCGGGCTAGCGGGACCTTCCTCCTACGAGCAGTACTTC CASGLAGPSSYEQYF
TRBJ2-1 TRBV4-1 few NA TGCGCCAGCAGCCAGCATAGCGGAGCAACCTACAATGAGCAGTTCTTC CASSQHSGATYNEQFF
TRBJ2-7 TRBV5-1 NA NA TGCGCCAGCAGCTTGGCCTCAGGGCTTGTTCACGAGCAGTACTTC CASSLASGLVHEQYF
TRBJ2-6 TRBV7-2 few TRBD1 TGTGCCAGCAGCTCAAGACAGGGGGCACAGGGGGCCAACGTCCTGACTTTC CASSSRQGAQGANVLTF
TRBJ2-7 TRBV18 few TRBD2 TGTGCCAGCTCCCGTGGGGGACTAGCGGGAGGCTACGAGCAGTACTTC CASSRGGLAGGYEQYF
TRBJ1-2 TRBV2 NA TRBD1 TGTGCCAGCAGTCAAATGGGGGGACAGACAAGGAAAGGCTACACCTTC CASSQMGGQTRKGYTF
TRBJ1-2 TRBV5-1 NA TRBD1 TGCGCCAGCAGCCGATCCCGGGACAGCGACTATGGCTACACCTTC CASSRSRDSDYGYTF
TRBJ2-1 TRBV20-1 NA NA TGCAGTGCTACTTTGCGCAATGAGCAGTTCTTC CSATLRNEQFF
TRBJ1-1 TRBV7-9 few NA TGTGCCAGCAGCTTACTGGTCGGAGACACTGAAGCTTTCTTT CASSLLVGDTEAFF
TRBJ1-1 TRBV7-3 few NA TGTGCCAGCAGCCGCACCCAGGGGATCACTGAAGCTTTCTTT CASSRTQGITEAFF
TRBJ2-4 TRBV29-1 many TRBD1 TGCAGCGCCGGACAGGGTTCAGACATTCAGTACTTC CSAGQGSDIQYF
TRBJ2-4 TRBV25-1 NA NA TGTGCCAGCAGTGAAGCGGGTATAGCCAAAAACATTCAGTACTTC CASSEAGIAKNIQYF
TRBJ1-3 TRBV7-2 few TRBD1 TGTGCCAGCAGCTTACAGACAGGGTTCTCTGGAAACACCATATATTTT CASSLQTGFSGNTIYF
TRBJ2-5 TRBV7-9 few TRBD2 TGTGCCAGCAGCTCCGCCGGGACTAGGGAAGAGACCCAGTACTTC CASSSAGTREETQYF
TRBJ2-1 TRBV7-3 NA NA TGTGCCAGCAGCGAGGGGGATGAGCAGTTCTTC CASSEGDEQFF
TRBJ2-1 TRBV9 NA NA TGTGCCAGCAGCACGGACTTGGGCGGGGAGCAGTTCTTC CASSTDLGGEQFF
TRBJ2-5 TRBV9 NA NA TGTGCCAGCAGAGGAGGACCCGGCGAGACCCAGTACTTC CASRGGPGETQYF
TRBJ1-4 TRBV10-3 NA NA TGTGCCATCAGTGATTCCCGCGCACCTAATGAAAAACTGTTTTTT CAISDSRAPNEKLFF
TRBJ2-5 TRBV5-4 NA TRBD1 TGTGCCAGCAGCACAAGACAGGGCGGAGAGACCCAGTACTTC CASSTRQGGETQYF
TRBJ2-5 TRBV7-2 NA NA TGTGCCAGCAGCAAACTGGACTCCTTTGGGCAAGAGACCCAGTACTTC CASSKLDSFGQETQYF
TRBJ1-1 TRBV18 NA TRBD1 TGTGCCAGCTCACCGTTGGGGACAGGGGGCGAGGAAGCTTTCTTT CASSPLGTGGEEAFF
TRBJ1-1 TRBV27 few NA TGTGCCAGCAGTCGCCTTAAGCAGGTGAACACTGAAGCTTTCTTT CASSRLKQVNTEAFF
TRBJ2-7 TRBV2 few NA TGTGCCAGCAGTGAGGATCCAGGGTACGAGCAGTACTTC CASSEDPGYEQYF
TRBJ2-1 TRBV5-4 few TRBD2 TGTGCCAGCAGCCGAGGCGGGACTAGGGACAATGAGCAGTTCTTC CASSRGGTRDNEQFF
TRBJ2-5 TRBV7-2 NA NA TGTGCCAGCAGCTTGGGGCAGGGTCAAGAGACCCAGTACTTC CASSLGQGQETQYF
TRBJ1-1 TRBV2 few NA TGTGCCAGCAGTGCTCGAGGGGGGGCGACTGAAGCTTTCTTT CASSARGGATEAFF
TRBJ2-5 TRBV6-5 NA TRBD1 TGTGCCAGCAGTCCACGGGACAGGGGGCTGAAGACCCAGTACTTC CASSPRDRGLKTQYF
TRBJ2-5 TRBV10-3 few TRBD2 TGTGCCATCAGTGAAAGGCTAGCGGGAGGAGAGACCCAGTACTTC CAISERLAGGETQYF
TRBJ1-1 TRBV30 once TRBD1 TGTGCCTGGAACCCAGGGGGCAGGGGGGACACTGAAGCTTTCTTT CAWNPGGRGDTEAFF
TRBJ2-3 TRBV7-3 few NA TGTGCCAGCAGCCGAGGACAGCGGACCGTCGGCGATACGCAGTATTTT CASSRGQRTVGDTQYF
TRBJ1-1 TRBV19 NA NA TGTGCCAGTAGTATAGAAGGCGGTGAAGCTTTCTTT CASSIEGGEAFF
TRBJ2-5 TRBV9 NA TRBD2 TGTGCCAGCAGCAAATTAGCGGGAGTGGGTTCAGAGACCCAGTACTTC CASSKLAGVGSETQYF
TRBJ2-1 TRBV14 few NA TGTGCCAGCAGCCGGCTCCTTTACAATGAGCAGTTCTTC CASSRLLYNEQFF
TRBJ1-1 TRBV29-1 few TRBD1 TGCAGCGCAGCGGACAGGATCGACACTGAAGCTTTCTTT CSAADRIDTEAFF
TRBJ2-7 TRBV28 NA TRBD2 TGTGCCAGCATCCAGACTAGCGGGAGCTACGAGCAGTACTTC CASIQTSGSYEQYF
TRBJ2-5 TRBV7-9 NA NA TGTGCCAGCAGTCTGCCCGGTGGGACCCAGTACTTC CASSLPGGTQYF
TRBJ2-7 TRBV7-3 NA NA TGTGCCAGCAGCTTATTGGTGGGAGGTACCTACGAGCAGTACTTC CASSLLVGGTYEQYF
TRBJ1-2 TRBV7-2 NA TRBD1 TGTGCCAGCAGCCCGGGACAGGGCCGGGGCTACACCTTC CASSPGQGRGYTF
TRBJ2-5 TRBV7-3 NA TRBD2 TGTGCCAGCAGCCCACACCCCGGACTAGCGGGAGGCCGAAAGACCCAGTACTTC CASSPHPGLAGGRKTQYF
TRBJ1-2 TRBV29-1 few NA TGCAGCGTTGAAGAGGGAGGAGATAACTATGGCTACACCTTC CSVEEGGDNYGYTF
TRBJ2-7 TRBV28 NA TRBD1 TGTGCCAGCAAGACCGGGACAGGGTATCACGAGCAGTACTTC CASKTGTGYHEQYF
TRBJ2-1 TRBV7-9 few TRBD2 TGTGCCAGCAGCAGAGCTGGACTAGCGGGAGGGAAGAGGTACAATGAGCAGTTCTTC CASSRAGLAGGKRYNEQFF
TRBJ2-7 TRBV5-6 NA NA TGTGCCAGCAGCGACAGTGTAACCTACGAGCAGTACTTC CASSDSVTYEQYF
TRBJ1-2 TRBV7-9 few TRBD1 TGTGCCAGCAGCCCCAGAGGCTCGACAGGGACATATGGCTACACCTTC CASSPRGSTGTYGYTF
TRBJ1-5 TRBV6-5 NA TRBD1 TGTGCCAGCAGCTCGACAGGGATTAGCAATCAGCCCCAGCATTTT CASSSTGISNQPQHF
TRBJ2-6 TRBV28 NA TRBD2 TGTGCCAGCAGTTTGGGAGTGGTAGCGGGAGTCGGGGCCAACGTCCTGACTTTC CASSLGVVAGVGANVLTF
TRBJ2-2 TRBV6-5 NA NA TGTGCCAGCAGTTACCGTAGCGGCTACACCGGGGAGCTGTTTTTT CASSYRSGYTGELFF
TRBJ2-7 TRBV29-1 few NA TGCAGCGTTGGCGCCGCCTACGAGCAGTACTTC CSVGAAYEQYF
TRBJ2-2 TRBV7-2 NA TRBD1 TGTGCCAGCAGCGTGGACAGGGTGTTCTACACCGGGGAGCTGTTTTTT CASSVDRVFYTGELFF
TRBJ2-7 TRBV21-1 NA NA TGTGCCAGCAGCAAAGACTCCTCTTGGAGGACAGGGATCGACGAGCAGTACTTC CASSKDSSWRTGIDEQYF
TRBJ2-7 TRBV6-6 NA NA TGTGCCGCGGAGGGGGGGGCCCAATCTCAGTACTTC CAAEGGAQSQYF
TRBJ2-6 TRBV18 few TRBD1 TGTGCCAGCTCACGAACGACAGGGGACGGGGCCAACGTCCTGACTTTC CASSRTTGDGANVLTF
TRBJ1-1 TRBV28 NA NA TGTGCCAGCAGTCCGCGACCGGGAGGGAACACTGAAGCTTTCTTT CASSPRPGGNTEAFF
TRBJ2-5 TRBV7-6 once NA TGTGCCAGCAGCCCTAGGGGGGGGCGTCGGGAGACCCAGTACTTC CASSPRGGRRETQYF